This T cell receptor beta chain was documented in a study of OX40 agonist ivuxolimab in advanced cancers. Across the whole study: Patient treatment consisted of intravenous ivuxolimab administration every 2 weeks at 0.01 to 10 mg/kg.

Sequencing was performed with immunoSEQ multiplex PCR; in TCRdb, only in-frame clones are kept and a portion is missing. The sample shows about 160,000 clones, 85% to 95% of them seen only once. The CDR3 has 16 residues. CDR1 and CDR2 (germline): SGHTA, FQGNSA. V dropped 5 bases and J dropped 2; count of bases not matched to a gene: 10. The receptor was derived from an adult with an advanced solid tumor such as melanoma, head and neck, liver or kidney cancer. The rearrangement uses TRBV7-2 and TRBJ2-7; TRBD2 matches at 9 bases. This specimen consisted of CD4+ or CD8+ T cells sorted from blood, obtained in a trial of the OX40 agonist ivuxolimab. CDR3 bases: TGTGCCAGCAGCCACGGAATTGGCGGGGGGGCCTACGAGCAGTACTTC. Residues: CASSHGIGGGAYEQYF. The entire variable domain, with the rest obtained from reference TRBV7-2 and TRBJ2-7, is as follows: GAGVSQSPSNKVTEKGKDVELRCDPISGHTALYWYRQSLGQGLEFLIYFQGNSAPDKSGLPSDRFSAERTGGSVSTLTIQRTQQEDSAVYLCASSHGIGGGAYEQYFGPGTRLTVT.